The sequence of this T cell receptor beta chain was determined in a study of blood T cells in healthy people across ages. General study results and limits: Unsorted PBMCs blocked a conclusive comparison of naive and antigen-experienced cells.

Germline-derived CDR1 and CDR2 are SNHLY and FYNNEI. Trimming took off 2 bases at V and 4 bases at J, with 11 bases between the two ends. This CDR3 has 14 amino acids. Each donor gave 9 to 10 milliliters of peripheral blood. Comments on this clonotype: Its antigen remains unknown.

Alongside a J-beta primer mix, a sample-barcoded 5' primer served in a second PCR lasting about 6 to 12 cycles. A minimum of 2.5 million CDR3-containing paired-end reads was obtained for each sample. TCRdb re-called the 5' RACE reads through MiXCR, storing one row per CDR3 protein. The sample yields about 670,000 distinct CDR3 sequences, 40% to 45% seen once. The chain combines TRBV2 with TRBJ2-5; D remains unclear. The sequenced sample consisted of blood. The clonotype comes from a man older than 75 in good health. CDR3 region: CASSERKPLETQYF. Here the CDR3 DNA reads TGTGCCAGCAGTGAAAGGAAACCCCTAGAGACCCAGTACTTC.